The rows below give T cell receptor beta chains drawn from one sample of a study of T cell repertoires in cytomegalovirus infection. From the reads, TCRdb called clonotypes with MiXCR, one entry per CDR3 protein. This sample has 200,000 to 300,000 distinct CDR3 sequences, with roughly 15% found just once. Sequences were obtained from PBMCs. All receptors come from a human donor in good health (CMV status not recorded). Some clones in this sample may be carry-over from other donors' samples. The CDR3 runs from the conserved cysteine through the conserved F or W. The D gene is left open where the match is weak. Only part of the rows carry a size: once, few, many, or a class if the clone is expanded.

j_call: TRBJ2-2
d_call: .
v_call: TRBV15
clone_size: medium-sized
cdr3_nt: TGTGCCACCAGCATTGACAGCGAAACCGGGGAGCTGTTTTTT
cdr3_aa: CATSIDSETGELFF

j_call: TRBJ2-7
d_call: TRBD2
v_call: TRBV7-9
clone_size: many
cdr3_nt: TGTGCCAGCAGCCTCGGACTAGCGGGAGGGTTCTACGAGCAGTACTTC
cdr3_aa: CASSLGLAGGFYEQYF

j_call: TRBJ2-7
d_call: .
v_call: TRBV20-1
clone_size: .
cdr3_nt: TGCAGTGCTAGAGGGCTGGTCGACTACGAGCAGTACTTC
cdr3_aa: CSARGLVDYEQYF

j_call: TRBJ2-2
d_call: .
v_call: TRBV7-2
clone_size: many
cdr3_nt: TGTGCCAGCAGCTTTCTTGGACGTGACGGGGAGCTGTTTTTT
cdr3_aa: CASSFLGRDGELFF

j_call: TRBJ2-1
d_call: .
v_call: TRBV7-3
clone_size: many
cdr3_nt: TGTGCCAGCAGCTATGGGGGAGGTTCCTACAATGAGCAGTTCTTC
cdr3_aa: CASSYGGGSYNEQFF

j_call: TRBJ1-1
d_call: .
v_call: TRBV3-1
clone_size: .
cdr3_nt: TGTGCCAGCAGAAGGGGGTACATGAACACTGAAGCTTTCTTT
cdr3_aa: CASRRGYMNTEAFF

j_call: TRBJ1-5
d_call: .
v_call: TRBV7-2
clone_size: many
cdr3_nt: TGTGCCAGCACCCTAAACAGGTTGGCCAATCAGCCCCAGCATTTT
cdr3_aa: CASTLNRLANQPQHF

j_call: TRBJ1-1
d_call: .
v_call: TRBV25-1
clone_size: .
cdr3_nt: TGTGCCAGCAGTGAGGATATAATAGGGACGAACACTGAAGCTTTCTTT
cdr3_aa: CASSEDIIGTNTEAFF

j_call: TRBJ2-2
d_call: .
v_call: TRBV29-1
clone_size: many
cdr3_nt: TGCAGCGTTGCCCCGGACGGGAGCGGGGAGCTGTTTTTT
cdr3_aa: CSVAPDGSGELFF

j_call: TRBJ1-3
d_call: .
v_call: TRBV3-1
clone_size: few
cdr3_nt: TGTGCCAGCAGCCACACCGTAGGAGGAAGTTTTTCTGGAAACACCATATATTTT
cdr3_aa: CASSHTVGGSFSGNTIYF

j_call: TRBJ2-7
d_call: .
v_call: TRBV10-3
clone_size: .
cdr3_nt: TGTGCCATCAGTGAGTCGGAGGGGGACGAGTACTTC
cdr3_aa: CAISESEGDEYF

j_call: TRBJ2-1
d_call: .
v_call: TRBV18
clone_size: many
cdr3_nt: TGTGCCAGCTCACCCGGGACGGTGACCTACAATGAGCAGTTCTTC
cdr3_aa: CASSPGTVTYNEQFF

j_call: TRBJ1-6
d_call: TRBD1
v_call: TRBV5-6
clone_size: few
cdr3_nt: TGTGCCAGCAGCGATCGACAGGGGTCACCCCTCCACTTT
cdr3_aa: CASSDRQGSPLHF

j_call: TRBJ2-1
d_call: .
v_call: TRBV5-1
clone_size: many
cdr3_nt: TGCGCCAGCAGCTTGTTCGTTACTACGGACAATGAGCAGTTCTTC
cdr3_aa: CASSLFVTTDNEQFF

j_call: TRBJ1-1
d_call: .
v_call: TRBV27
clone_size: .
cdr3_nt: TGTGCCAGCACAGGGGAAGGCACTGAAGCTTTCTTT
cdr3_aa: CASTGEGTEAFF

j_call: TRBJ1-5
d_call: .
v_call: TRBV7-8
clone_size: many
cdr3_nt: TGTGCCAGCAACGAGGGGCAGGGTACTCAGCCCCAGCATTTT
cdr3_aa: CASNEGQGTQPQHF

j_call: TRBJ1-1
d_call: .
v_call: TRBV7-9
clone_size: many
cdr3_nt: TGTGCCAGCAGCTTATCGAACCCCGAAGCTTTCTTT
cdr3_aa: CASSLSNPEAFF

j_call: TRBJ1-1
d_call: .
v_call: TRBV4-2
clone_size: few
cdr3_nt: TGTGCCAGCAGCCTGATAGGGGGACAACTAAGGGAAGCTTTCTTT
cdr3_aa: CASSLIGGQLREAFF

j_call: TRBJ1-6
d_call: .
v_call: TRBV7-8
clone_size: many
cdr3_nt: TGTGCCAGCAGCTTAGTGGGCCACTCCTATAATTCACCCCTCCACTTT
cdr3_aa: CASSLVGHSYNSPLHF

j_call: TRBJ1-6
d_call: .
v_call: TRBV12-3/TRBV12-4
clone_size: .
cdr3_nt: TGTGCCAGCAGTTTAACAGGGTATAATTCACCCCTCCACTTT
cdr3_aa: CASSLTGYNSPLHF

j_call: TRBJ2-1
d_call: TRBD2
v_call: TRBV20-1
clone_size: few
cdr3_nt: TGCAGTGCTAGTAGTCTAGCGGGAGTCAATGAGCAGTTCTTC
cdr3_aa: CSASSLAGVNEQFF

j_call: TRBJ2-7
d_call: TRBD2
v_call: TRBV9
clone_size: few
cdr3_nt: TGTGCCAGCAGCGTAACAAGCGGGAGGGACTACGAGCAGTACTTC
cdr3_aa: CASSVTSGRDYEQYF

j_call: TRBJ2-3
d_call: .
v_call: TRBV18
clone_size: .
cdr3_nt: TGTGCCAGCTCACCACAGTCGACAGATACGCAGTATTTT
cdr3_aa: CASSPQSTDTQYF

j_call: TRBJ2-1
d_call: .
v_call: TRBV4-1
clone_size: .
cdr3_nt: TGCGCCAGCAGCCAAGGGCCCCTTCGTGGTCCCTACAATGAGCAGTTCTTC
cdr3_aa: CASSQGPLRGPYNEQFF

j_call: TRBJ1-3
d_call: .
v_call: TRBV29-1
clone_size: few
cdr3_nt: TGCAGCGTTGAAGACTCTGGAAACACCATATATTTT
cdr3_aa: CSVEDSGNTIYF